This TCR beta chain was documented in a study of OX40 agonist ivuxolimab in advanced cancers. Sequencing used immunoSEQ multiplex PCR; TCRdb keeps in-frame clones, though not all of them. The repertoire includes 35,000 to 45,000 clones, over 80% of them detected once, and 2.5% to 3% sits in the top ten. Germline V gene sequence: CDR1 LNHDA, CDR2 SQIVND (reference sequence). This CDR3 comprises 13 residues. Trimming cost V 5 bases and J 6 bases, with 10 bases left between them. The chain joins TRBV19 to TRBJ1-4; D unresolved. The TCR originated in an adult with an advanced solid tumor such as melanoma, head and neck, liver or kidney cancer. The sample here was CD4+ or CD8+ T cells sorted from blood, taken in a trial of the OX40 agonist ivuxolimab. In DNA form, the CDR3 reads TGTGCCAGTAGTGCCGCCTTAGATGAAAAACTGTTTTTT. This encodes CASSAALDEKLFF.